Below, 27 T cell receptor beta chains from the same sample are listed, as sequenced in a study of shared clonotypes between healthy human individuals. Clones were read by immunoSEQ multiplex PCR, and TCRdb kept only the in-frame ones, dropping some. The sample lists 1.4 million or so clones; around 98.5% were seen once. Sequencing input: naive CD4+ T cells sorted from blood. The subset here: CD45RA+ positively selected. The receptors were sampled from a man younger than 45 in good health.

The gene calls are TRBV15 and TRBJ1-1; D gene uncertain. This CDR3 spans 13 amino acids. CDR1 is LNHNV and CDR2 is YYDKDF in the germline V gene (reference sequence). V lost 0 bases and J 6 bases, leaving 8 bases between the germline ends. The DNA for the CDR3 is TGTGCCACCAGCAGAGATTTTTATTCTGAAGCTTTCTTT. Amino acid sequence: CATSRDFYSEAFF.

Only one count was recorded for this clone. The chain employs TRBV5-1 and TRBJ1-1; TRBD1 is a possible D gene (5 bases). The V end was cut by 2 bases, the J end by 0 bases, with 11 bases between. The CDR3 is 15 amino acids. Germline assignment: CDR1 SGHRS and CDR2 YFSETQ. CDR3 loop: CASSLQTEMNTEAFF. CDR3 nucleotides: TGCGCCAGCAGCTTACAGACAGAAATGAACACTGAAGCTTTCTTT.

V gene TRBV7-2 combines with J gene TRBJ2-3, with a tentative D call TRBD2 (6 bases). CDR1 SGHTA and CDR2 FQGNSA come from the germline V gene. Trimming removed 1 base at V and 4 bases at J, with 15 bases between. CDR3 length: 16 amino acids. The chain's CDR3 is CASSLEASATPDTQYF. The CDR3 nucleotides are TGTGCCAGCAGCTTAGAGGCTAGCGCTACCCCAGATACGCAGTATTTT. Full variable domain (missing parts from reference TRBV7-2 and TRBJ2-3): GAGVSQSPSNKVTEKGKDVELRCDPISGHTALYWYRQSLGQGLEFLIYFQGNSAPDKSGLPSDRFSAERTGGSVSTLTIQRTQQEDSAVYLCASSLEASATPDTQYFGPGTRLTVL.

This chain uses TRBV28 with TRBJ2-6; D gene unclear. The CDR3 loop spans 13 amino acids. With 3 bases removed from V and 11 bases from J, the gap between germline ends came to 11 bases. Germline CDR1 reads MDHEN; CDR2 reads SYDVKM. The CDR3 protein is CASSFVNPDVLTF. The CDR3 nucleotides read TGTGCCAGCAGTTTCGTGAATCCCGACGTCCTGACTTTC.

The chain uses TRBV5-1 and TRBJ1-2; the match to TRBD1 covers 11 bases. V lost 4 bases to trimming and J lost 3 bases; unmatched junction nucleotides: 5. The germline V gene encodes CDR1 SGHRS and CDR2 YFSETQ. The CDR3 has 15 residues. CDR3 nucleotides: TGCGCCAGCAGCGGACAGGGGGCTATGGACTATGGCTACACCTTC. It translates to CASSGQGAMDYGYTF.

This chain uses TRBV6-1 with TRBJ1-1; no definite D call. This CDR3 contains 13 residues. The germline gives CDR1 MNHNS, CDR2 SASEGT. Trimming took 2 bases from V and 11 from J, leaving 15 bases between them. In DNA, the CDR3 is TGTGCCAGCAGTGAAAATGATGGGTTTGTTGCTTTCTTT. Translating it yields CASSENDGFVAFF.

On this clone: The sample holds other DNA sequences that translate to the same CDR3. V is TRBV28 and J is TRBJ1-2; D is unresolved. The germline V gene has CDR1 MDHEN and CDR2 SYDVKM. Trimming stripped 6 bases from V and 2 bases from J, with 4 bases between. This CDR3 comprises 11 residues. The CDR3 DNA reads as TGTGCCAGCAGGGCCAACTATGGCTACACCTTC. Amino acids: CASRANYGYTF.

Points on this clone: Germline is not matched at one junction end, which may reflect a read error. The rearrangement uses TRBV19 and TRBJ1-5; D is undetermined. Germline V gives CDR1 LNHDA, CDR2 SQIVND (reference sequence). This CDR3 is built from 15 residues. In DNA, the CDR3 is TGTGCCAGTAGTACCGCTGGGATTAGCTATCAGCCCCAGCATTTT. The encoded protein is CASSTAGISYQPQHF.

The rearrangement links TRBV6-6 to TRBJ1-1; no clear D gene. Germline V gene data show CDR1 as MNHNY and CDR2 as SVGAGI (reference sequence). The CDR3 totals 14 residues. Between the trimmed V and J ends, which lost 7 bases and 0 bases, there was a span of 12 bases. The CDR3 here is CASTRAAMNTEAFF. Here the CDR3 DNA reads TGTGCCAGCACCCGGGCAGCTATGAACACTGAAGCTTTCTTT.

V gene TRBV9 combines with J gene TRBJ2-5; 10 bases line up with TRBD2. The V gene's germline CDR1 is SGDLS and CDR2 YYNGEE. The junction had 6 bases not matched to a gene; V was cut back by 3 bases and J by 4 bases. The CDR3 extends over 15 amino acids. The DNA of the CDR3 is TGTGCCAGCAGCGCCATACTAGCGGGAATAGAGACCCAGTACTTC. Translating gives CASSAILAGIETQYF.

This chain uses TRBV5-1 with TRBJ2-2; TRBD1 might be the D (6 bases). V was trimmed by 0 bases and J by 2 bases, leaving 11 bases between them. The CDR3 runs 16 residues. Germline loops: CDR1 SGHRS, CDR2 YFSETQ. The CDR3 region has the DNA TGCGCCAGCAGCTTGGCGGACAGAGCAAACACCGGGGAGCTGTTTTTT. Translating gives CASSLADRANTGELFF.

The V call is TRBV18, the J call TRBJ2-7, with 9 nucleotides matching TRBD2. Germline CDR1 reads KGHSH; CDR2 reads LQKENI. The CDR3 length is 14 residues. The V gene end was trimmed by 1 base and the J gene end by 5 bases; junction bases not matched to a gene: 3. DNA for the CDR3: TGTGCCAGCTCACCACTACTAGCGGGTGACGAGCAGTACTTC. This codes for CASSPLLAGDEQYF.

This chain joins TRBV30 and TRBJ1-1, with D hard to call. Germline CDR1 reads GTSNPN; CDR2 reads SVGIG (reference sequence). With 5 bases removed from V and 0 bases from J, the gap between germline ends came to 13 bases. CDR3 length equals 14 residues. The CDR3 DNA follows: TGTGCCTGGTATCATGGCAGGATGAACACTGAAGCTTTCTTT. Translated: CAWYHGRMNTEAFF.

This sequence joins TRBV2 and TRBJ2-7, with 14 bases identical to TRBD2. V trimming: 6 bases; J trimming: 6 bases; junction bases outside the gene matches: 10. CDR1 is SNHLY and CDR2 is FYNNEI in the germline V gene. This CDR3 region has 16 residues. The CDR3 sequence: CASSRGLAGGGAEQYF. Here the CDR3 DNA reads TGTGCCAGCAGCCGAGGACTAGCGGGAGGTGGGGCCGAGCAGTACTTC.

The CDR3 DNA follows: TGTGCCAGCAGTCCTGGACAGGGCCTCCGCAATCAGCCCCAGCATTTT. Translating it yields CASSPGQGLRNQPQHF. The rearrangement joins TRBV27 to TRBJ1-5; 8 nucleotides align to TRBD1. Germline CDR1 reads MNHEY; CDR2 reads SMNVEV (reference sequence). This CDR3 has 16 amino acids. V was clipped by 5 bases and J by 2 bases; unmatched bases: 8.

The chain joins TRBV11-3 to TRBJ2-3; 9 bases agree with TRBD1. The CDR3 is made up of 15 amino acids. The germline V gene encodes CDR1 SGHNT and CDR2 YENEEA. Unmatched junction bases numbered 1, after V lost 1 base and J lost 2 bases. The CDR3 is CASSLGDRDTDTQYF. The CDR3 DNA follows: TGTGCCAGCAGCTTAGGGGACAGGGACACAGATACGCAGTATTTT. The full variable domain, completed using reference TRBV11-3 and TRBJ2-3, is EAGVVQSPRYKIIEKKQPVAFWCNPISGHNTLYWYLQNLGQGPELLIRYENEEAVDDSQLPKDRFSAERLKGVDSTLKIQPAELGDSAVYLCASSLGDRDTDTQYFGPGTRLTVL.

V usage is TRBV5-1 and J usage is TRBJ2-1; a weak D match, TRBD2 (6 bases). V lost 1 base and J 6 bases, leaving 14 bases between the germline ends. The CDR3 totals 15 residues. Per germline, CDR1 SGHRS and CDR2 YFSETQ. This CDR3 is CASSLRLGGSNEQFF. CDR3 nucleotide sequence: TGCGCCAGCAGCTTGCGTCTCGGGGGTTCCAATGAGCAGTTCTTC.

The CDR3 loop reads CASSQTEIQETQYF. CDR3 sequence (DNA): TGCGCCAGCAGCCAGACAGAAATTCAAGAGACCCAGTACTTC. The rearrangement uses TRBV4-1 and TRBJ2-5, with TRBD1 as a possible D gene (5 bases). Germline V gene sequence: CDR1 MGHRA, CDR2 YSYEKL. The length of the CDR3 is 14 residues. V was shortened by 3 bases and J by 2 bases, with 10 bases between the two germline ends.

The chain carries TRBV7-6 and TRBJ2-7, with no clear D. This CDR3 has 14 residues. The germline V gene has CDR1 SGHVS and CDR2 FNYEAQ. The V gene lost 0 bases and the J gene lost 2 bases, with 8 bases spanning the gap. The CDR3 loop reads CASSLARSAYEQYF. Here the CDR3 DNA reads TGTGCCAGCAGCTTAGCTAGGTCGGCCTACGAGCAGTACTTC.

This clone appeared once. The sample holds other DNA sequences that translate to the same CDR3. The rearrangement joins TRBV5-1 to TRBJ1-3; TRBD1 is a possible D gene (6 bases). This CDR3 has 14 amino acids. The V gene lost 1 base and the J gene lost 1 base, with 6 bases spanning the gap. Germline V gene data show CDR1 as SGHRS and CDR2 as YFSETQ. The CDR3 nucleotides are TGCGCCAGCAGCTTGACAGGGTCTGGAAACACCATATATTTT. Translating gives CASSLTGSGNTIYF.

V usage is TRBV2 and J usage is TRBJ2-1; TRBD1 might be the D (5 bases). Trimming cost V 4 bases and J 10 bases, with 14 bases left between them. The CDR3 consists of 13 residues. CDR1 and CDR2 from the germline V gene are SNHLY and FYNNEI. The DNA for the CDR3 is TGTGCCAGCAGTGCAGAAGGGGCTGGAGAGCAGTTCTTC. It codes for CASSAEGAGEQFF.

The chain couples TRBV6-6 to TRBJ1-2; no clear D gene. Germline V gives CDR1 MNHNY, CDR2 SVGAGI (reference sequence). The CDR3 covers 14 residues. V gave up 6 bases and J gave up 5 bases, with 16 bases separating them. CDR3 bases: TGTGCCAGCAGAAGTGATACGGCCTTGTATGGCTACACCTTC. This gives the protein CASRSDTALYGYTF.

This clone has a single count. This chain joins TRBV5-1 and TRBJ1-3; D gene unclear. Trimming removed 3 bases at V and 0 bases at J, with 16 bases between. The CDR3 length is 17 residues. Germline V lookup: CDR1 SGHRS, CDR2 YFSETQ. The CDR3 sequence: CASSSRPAAGSGNTIYF. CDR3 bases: TGCGCCAGCAGCTCCCGACCCGCTGCAGGCTCTGGAAACACCATATATTTT.

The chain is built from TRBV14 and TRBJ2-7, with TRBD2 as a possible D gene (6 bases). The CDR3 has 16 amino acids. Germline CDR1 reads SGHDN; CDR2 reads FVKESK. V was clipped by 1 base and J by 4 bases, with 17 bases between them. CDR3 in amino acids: CASSQVEGLSRYEQYF. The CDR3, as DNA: TGTGCCAGCAGCCAAGTTGAAGGACTATCCCGTTACGAGCAGTACTTC. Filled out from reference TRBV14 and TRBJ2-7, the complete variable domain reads EAGVTQFPSHSVIEKGQTVTLRCDPISGHDNLYWYRRVMGKEIKFLLHFVKESKQDESGMPNNRFLAERTGGTYSTLKVQPAELEDSGVYFCASSQVEGLSRYEQYFGPGTRLTVT.

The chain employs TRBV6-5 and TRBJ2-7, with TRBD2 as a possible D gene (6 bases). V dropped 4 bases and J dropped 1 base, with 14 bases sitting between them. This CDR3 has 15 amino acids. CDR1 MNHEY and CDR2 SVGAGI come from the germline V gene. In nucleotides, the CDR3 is TGTGCCAGCAGTTCGGCCCCCGGGAGTTCCTACGAGCAGTACTTC. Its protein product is CASSSAPGSSYEQYF.

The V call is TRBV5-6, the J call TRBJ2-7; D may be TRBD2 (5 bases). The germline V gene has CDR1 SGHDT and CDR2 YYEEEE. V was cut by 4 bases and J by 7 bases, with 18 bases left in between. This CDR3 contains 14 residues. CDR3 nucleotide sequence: TGTGCCAGCAGCCTCACCGGGCGCAGAGGGGAGCAGTACTTC. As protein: CASSLTGRRGEQYF.

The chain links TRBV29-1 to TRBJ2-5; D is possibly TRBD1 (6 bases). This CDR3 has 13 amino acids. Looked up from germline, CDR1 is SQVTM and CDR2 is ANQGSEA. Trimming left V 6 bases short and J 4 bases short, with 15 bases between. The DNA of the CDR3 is TGCAGCGTCGATAGGGGGAAACGAGAGACCCAGTACTTC. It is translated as CSVDRGKRETQYF.